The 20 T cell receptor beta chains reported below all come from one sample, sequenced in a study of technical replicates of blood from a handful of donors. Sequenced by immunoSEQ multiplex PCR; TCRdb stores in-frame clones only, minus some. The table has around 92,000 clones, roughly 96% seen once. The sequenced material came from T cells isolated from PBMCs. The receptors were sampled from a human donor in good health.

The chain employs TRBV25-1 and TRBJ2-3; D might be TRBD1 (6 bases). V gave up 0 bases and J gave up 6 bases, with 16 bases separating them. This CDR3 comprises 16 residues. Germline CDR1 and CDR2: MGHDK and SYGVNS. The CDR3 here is CASSEYEGVRADTQYF. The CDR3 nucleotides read TGTGCCAGCAGTGAATACGAGGGGGTTCGAGCGGATACGCAGTATTTT.

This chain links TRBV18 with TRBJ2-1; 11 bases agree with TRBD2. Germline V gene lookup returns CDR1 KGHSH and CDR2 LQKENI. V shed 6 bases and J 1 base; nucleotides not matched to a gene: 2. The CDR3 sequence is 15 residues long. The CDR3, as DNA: TGTGCCAGCTCTCTAGCGGGGGGATCCTACAATGAGCAGTTCTTC. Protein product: CASSLAGGSYNEQFF.

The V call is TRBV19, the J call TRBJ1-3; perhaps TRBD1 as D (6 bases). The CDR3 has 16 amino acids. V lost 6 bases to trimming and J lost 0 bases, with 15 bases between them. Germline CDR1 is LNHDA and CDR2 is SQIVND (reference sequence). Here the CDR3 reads CASRVPGTSSGNTIYF. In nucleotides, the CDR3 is TGTGCCAGTAGGGTTCCCGGGACAAGCTCTGGAAACACCATATATTTT.

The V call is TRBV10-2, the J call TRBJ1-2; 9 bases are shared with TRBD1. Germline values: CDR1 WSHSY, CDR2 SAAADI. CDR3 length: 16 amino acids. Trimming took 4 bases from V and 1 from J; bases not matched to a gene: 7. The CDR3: CASSGTWTGDNYGYTF. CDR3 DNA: TGCGCCAGCAGTGGAACTTGGACAGGGGATAACTATGGCTACACCTTC.

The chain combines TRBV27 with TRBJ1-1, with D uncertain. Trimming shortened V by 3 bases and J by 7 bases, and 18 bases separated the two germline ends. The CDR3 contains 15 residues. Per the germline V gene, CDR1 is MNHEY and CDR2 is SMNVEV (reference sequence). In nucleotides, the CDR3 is TGTGCCAGCAGTTTGGGCAGTATGAGGGTTAGTGAAGCTTTCTTT. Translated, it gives CASSLGSMRVSEAFF.

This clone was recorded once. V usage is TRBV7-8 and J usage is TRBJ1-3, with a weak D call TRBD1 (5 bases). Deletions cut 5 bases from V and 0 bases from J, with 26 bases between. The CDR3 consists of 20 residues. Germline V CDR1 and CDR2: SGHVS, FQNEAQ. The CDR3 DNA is TGTGCCAGCAGCCGTTCTGCCAGGGCGCGAAGCGGGATCTCTGGAAACACCATATATTTT. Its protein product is CASSRSARARSGISGNTIYF. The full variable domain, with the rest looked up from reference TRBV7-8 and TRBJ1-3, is GAGVSQSPRYKVAKRGQDVALRCDPISGHVSLFWYQQALGQGPEFLTYFQNEAQLDKSGLPSDRFFAERPEGSVSTLKIQRTQQEDSAVYLCASSRSARARSGISGNTIYFGEGSWLTVV.

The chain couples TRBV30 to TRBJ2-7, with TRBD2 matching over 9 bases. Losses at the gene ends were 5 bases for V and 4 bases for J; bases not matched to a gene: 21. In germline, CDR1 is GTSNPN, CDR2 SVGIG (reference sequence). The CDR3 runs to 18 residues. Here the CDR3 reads CAWSTSLAGGAHKYEQYF. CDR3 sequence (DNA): TGTGCCTGGTCAACGAGTCTTGCGGGGGGGGCTCATAAGTACGAGCAGTACTTC.

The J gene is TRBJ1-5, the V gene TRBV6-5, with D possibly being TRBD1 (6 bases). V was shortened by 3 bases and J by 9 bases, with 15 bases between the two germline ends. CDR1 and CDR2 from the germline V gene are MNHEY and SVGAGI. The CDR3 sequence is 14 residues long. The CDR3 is CASSYRQGKGPQHF. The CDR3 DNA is TGTGCCAGCAGTTATCGGCAGGGGAAAGGGCCCCAGCATTTT.

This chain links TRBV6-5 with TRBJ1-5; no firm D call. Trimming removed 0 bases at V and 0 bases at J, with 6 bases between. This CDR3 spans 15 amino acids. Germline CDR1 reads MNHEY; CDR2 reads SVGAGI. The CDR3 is CASSYSGGSNQPQHF. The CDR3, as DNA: TGTGCCAGCAGTTACTCGGGAGGTAGCAATCAGCCCCAGCATTTT.

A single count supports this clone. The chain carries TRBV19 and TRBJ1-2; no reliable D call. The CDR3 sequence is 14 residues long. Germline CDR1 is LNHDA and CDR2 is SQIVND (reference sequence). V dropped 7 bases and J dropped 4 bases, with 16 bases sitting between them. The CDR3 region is CASTSSIPFYGYTF. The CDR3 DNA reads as TGTGCCAGTACCTCATCTATACCTTTCTATGGCTACACCTTC.

CDR3 bases: TGTGCCAGCAGCTTGACCGGGACAGGGAAAAGGAATGAGCAGTTCTTC. Translating it yields CASSLTGTGKRNEQFF. V gene TRBV5-4 combines with J gene TRBJ2-1, with 9 nucleotides matching TRBD1. The CDR3 totals 16 residues. Germline-derived CDR1 and CDR2 are SGHNT and YYREEE (reference sequence). With 1 base clipped from V and 7 bases from J, the junction kept 9 bases outside the gene matches. The entire variable domain, with the rest obtained from reference TRBV5-4 and TRBJ2-1, is as follows: ETGVTQSPTHLIKTRGQQVTLRCSSQSGHNTVSWYQQALGQGPQFIFQYYREEENGRGNFPPRFSGLQFPNYSSELNVNALELDDSALYLCASSLTGTGKRNEQFFGPGTRLTVL.

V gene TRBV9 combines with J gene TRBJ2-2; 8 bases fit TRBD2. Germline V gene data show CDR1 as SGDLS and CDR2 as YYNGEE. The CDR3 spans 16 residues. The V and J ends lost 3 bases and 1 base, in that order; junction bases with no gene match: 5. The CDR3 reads CASSGLGGVNTGELFF. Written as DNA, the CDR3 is TGTGCCAGCAGCGGTCTCGGGGGGGTGAACACCGGGGAGCTGTTTTTT.

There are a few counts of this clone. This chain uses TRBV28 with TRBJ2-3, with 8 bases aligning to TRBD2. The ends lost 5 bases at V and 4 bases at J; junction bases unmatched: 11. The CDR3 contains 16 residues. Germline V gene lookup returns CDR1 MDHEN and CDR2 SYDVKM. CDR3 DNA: TGTGCCAGCAGTCCAATAGCGGGACCCTCCGCAGATACGCAGTATTTT. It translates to CASSPIAGPSADTQYF.

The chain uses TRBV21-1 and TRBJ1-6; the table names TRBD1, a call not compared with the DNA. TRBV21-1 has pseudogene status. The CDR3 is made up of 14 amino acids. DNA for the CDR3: TGTGCCAGCAGCAAAGATGGACAGGGTTCACCCCTCCACTTT. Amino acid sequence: CASSKDGQGSPLHF.

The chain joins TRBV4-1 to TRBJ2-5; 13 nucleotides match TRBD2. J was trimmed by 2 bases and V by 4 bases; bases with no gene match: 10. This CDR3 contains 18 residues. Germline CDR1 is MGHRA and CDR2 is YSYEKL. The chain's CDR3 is CASSLGLAGALVQETQYF. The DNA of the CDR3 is TGCGCCAGCAGCCTAGGACTAGCGGGGGCCCTTGTACAAGAGACCCAGTACTTC.

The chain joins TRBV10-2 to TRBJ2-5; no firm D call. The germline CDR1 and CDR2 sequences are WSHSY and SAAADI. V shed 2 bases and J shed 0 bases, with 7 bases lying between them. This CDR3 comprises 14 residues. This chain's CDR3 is CASSEDFYQETQYF. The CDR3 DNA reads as TGCGCCAGCAGTGAGGACTTCTACCAAGAGACCCAGTACTTC.

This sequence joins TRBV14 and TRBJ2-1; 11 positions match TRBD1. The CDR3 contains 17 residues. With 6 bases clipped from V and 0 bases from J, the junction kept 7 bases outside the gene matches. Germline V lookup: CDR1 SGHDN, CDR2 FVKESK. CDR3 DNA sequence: TGTGCCAGCAGTCCGGACAGGGGGCCTCTCTCCTACAATGAGCAGTTCTTC. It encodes CASSPDRGPLSYNEQFF.

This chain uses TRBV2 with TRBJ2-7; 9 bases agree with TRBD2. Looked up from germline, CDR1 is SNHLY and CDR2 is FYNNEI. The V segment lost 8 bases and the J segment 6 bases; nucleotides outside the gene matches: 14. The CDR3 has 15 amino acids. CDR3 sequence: CASFYGGTSFGEQYF. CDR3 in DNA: TGTGCCAGCTTTTATGGAGGGACTAGCTTTGGCGAGCAGTACTTC. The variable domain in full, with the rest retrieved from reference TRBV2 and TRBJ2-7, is EPEVTQTPSHQVTQMGQEVILRCVPISNHLYFYWYRQILGQKVEFLVSFYNNEISEKSEIFDDQFSVERPDGSNFTLKIRSTKLEDSAMYFCASFYGGTSFGEQYFGPGTRLTVT.

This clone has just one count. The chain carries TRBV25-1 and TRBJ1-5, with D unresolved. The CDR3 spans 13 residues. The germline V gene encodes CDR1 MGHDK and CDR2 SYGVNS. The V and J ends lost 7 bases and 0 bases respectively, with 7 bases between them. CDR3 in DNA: TGTGCCAGCACCGGTAATAGCAATCAGCCCCAGCATTTT. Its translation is CASTGNSNQPQHF.

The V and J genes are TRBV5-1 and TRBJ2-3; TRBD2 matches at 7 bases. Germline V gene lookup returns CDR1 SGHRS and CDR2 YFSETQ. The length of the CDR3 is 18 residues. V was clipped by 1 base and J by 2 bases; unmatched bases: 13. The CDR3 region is CASSLYGMERDYTDTQYF. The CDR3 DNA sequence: TGCGCCAGCAGCTTGTACGGAATGGAGCGGGATTACACAGATACGCAGTATTTT.